This T cell receptor (beta chain) was profiled in a study of blood T cell repertoires in COVID-19 (TCRdb year 2020). Describing the broader study: Collaborator samples came from the United States, Italy and Spain and covered acute and convalescent phases of COVID-19. The material from the prospective study consisted of cDNA or gDNA derived from T cells, B-cell-depleted T cells, or PBMCs. Subjects who had been exposed to COVID-19, were actively infected with it, or had recovered from it provided the deeply sampled blood TCRbeta repertoires that made up the dataset. The repertoires were released in a freely available public database intended as a resource for research on the immune response to SARS-CoV-2. The samples were drawn from two sources: the first 160 participants of the ongoing ImmuneRACE study, and over 1,000 subjects contributed by 6 global collaborators. A de-identified subject ID, COVID-19 status, age in years and sex were almost always included in the sample metadata. HLA class I and class II types, where available, came from metadata supplied by the sample provider rather than from assay-based typing. What the work shows at the level of the full study, not this receptor alone: The quantity of clinical and demographic metadata differed by source and by participant and was supplied without curation.

In regard to this clone: The antigen it binds to is not known. No per-base quality is available; no much larger clone lies one base away.

In the germline V gene (reference sequence), CDR1 corresponds to GTSNPN and CDR2 to SVGIG. The CDR3 covers 16 residues, taking in both the cysteine and the phenylalanine. The read is trimmed to its CDR3 DNA, 48 bases read in frame from base 1. V is clipped by 0 bases and J by 5 bases, and the sequence between their germline boundaries is 19 bases long. Whole blood was collected in K2EDTA tubes by collaborating institutions according to the institutions' own protocols. Collaborator samples were shipped for TCRbeta analysis as frozen whole blood, isolated PBMCs, or DNA extracted from either sample type. TCRbeta CDR3 regions were amplified from genomic DNA using the immunoSEQ Assay, a bias-controlled multiplex PCR. Processing in the source paper ran as follows. The number of nucleated cells in each sample was estimated from the amplification of reference gene primers within the assay. To quantify the absolute abundance of each unique TCRbeta CDR3 rearrangement, sequence reads were collapsed and filtered. For each sample, productive Simpson clonality was calculated as the square root of Simpson's diversity index over productive rearrangements. The source is immuneACCESS, and TCRdb retained only in-frame sequences with V and J called. Part of the clones is not carried over; for the studies checked, unresolved V genes explain less than half of this, and the remainder is unexplained. V and J calls and clone size are given by that table; D and trimming were obtained from the DNA. Counted in this sample were more than 65,000 clones; around 91% of them appeared once. The ten largest clones capture roughly 8% of the sample.

The rearrangement combines TRBV30 with TRBJ1-1; no D segment can be confidently identified. Sequenced: peripheral blood. The receptor was isolated from a human donor in a cohort sampled during active COVID-19. The DNA sequence reads TGTGCCTGGAGTGTTACCCCCACGGCGAGGTGGACTGAAGCTTTCTTT. It specifies CAWSVTPTARWTEAFF.